The T cell receptor (beta chain) under discussion was sequenced for a study of technical replicates of blood from a handful of donors. TCRdb keeps only in-frame clones here, not all; method: immunoSEQ multiplex PCR. The profile shows 65,000 to 85,000 clones, around 90% of them singletons. The CDR3 runs 17 residues. Germline V CDR1 and CDR2: LGHNA, YNFKEQ. V lost 2 bases to trimming and J lost 4 bases, with 18 bases between them. This chain joins TRBV4-2 and TRBJ1-5, with D possibly TRBD1 on 5 matching bases. This clonotype was obtained from a human donor in good health. The sequenced material came from T cells isolated from PBMCs. This CDR3 reads CASSQPGLQGLNQPQHF. CDR3 bases: TGTGCCAGCAGCCAACCAGGCCTTCAGGGCTTAAATCAGCCCCAGCATTTT.